This is a list of T cell receptor beta chains from one sample in a study of CD8+CD57+ T cells in acquired aplastic anemia. TCRdb reprocessed the reads via MiXCR and lists one record per CDR3 protein. The repertoire includes hundreds of thousands of distinct CDR3 sequences, over 25% of them detected once, and less than 1% sits in the top ten. Sample: sorted CD4+, CD8+, or CD8+CD57+ T cells (not recorded which) from PBMCs. The source of these receptors is a human donor with aplastic anemia. CDR3s include the opening cysteine and the closing phenylalanine or tryptophan. A D gene is named only where the DNA matches it firmly. Clone size appears in some rows only: once, few, many, or a class for an expanded clone.

v_gene	d_gene	j_gene	abundance	CDR3nt	CDR3aa
TRBV19	NA	TRBJ2-1	many	TGTGCCAGTAGTTACAGGAGCTCCTACAATGAGCAGTTCTTC	CASSYRSSYNEQFF
TRBV7-3	NA	TRBJ1-2	NA	TGTGCCAGCAGCCAAGAAATCTTCTATGGCTACACCTTC	CASSQEIFYGYTF
TRBV20-1	NA	TRBJ2-7	many	TGCAGTGCCGGTGGGCTAGCGCCAACCTACGAGCAGTACTTC	CSAGGLAPTYEQYF
TRBV3-1	TRBD1	TRBJ1-6	many	TGTGCCAGCAGCCCGACAGGGGATGGACCCCTCCACTTT	CASSPTGDGPLHF
TRBV19	NA	TRBJ2-7	many	TGTGCCAGTAGTATTGGAGGGACAGCCGTCCACGAGCAGTACTTC	CASSIGGTAVHEQYF
TRBV19	NA	TRBJ1-1	NA	TGTGCCAGTAGTATTGAGGGGGGGGCTGAAGCTTTCTTT	CASSIEGGAEAFF
TRBV6-2/TRBV6-3	NA	TRBJ1-5	many	TGTGCCAGCAGTTACGCCGGACAGCCCCAGCATTTT	CASSYAGQPQHF
TRBV2	NA	TRBJ2-7	NA	TGTGCCAGCAGTTTAATCGGGGACGGCTCCTACGAGCAGTACTTC	CASSLIGDGSYEQYF
TRBV20-1	TRBD2	TRBJ2-7	few	TGCAGTGCTAGGAATCTAGCGGGGGGCCTTTCCTACGAGCAGTACTTC	CSARNLAGGLSYEQYF
TRBV19	TRBD1	TRBJ1-2	many	TGTGCCAGTAGCCGCGGCCGGACAGGGTCAGCAGGTGGCTACACCTTC	CASSRGRTGSAGGYTF
TRBV20-1	NA	TRBJ1-5	NA	TGCAGTGCTCCCAGGGCGGGGGCCAGTAATCAGCCCCAGCATTTT	CSAPRAGASNQPQHF
TRBV10-3	NA	TRBJ2-3	many	TGTGCCATCAGTGGGAACAGGGAGAGGGCTAGCACAGATACGCAGTATTTT	CAISGNRERASTDTQYF
TRBV2	TRBD2	TRBJ2-1	many	TGTGCCAGCAGTCCGGGACTAGCGGACAATGAGCAGTTCTTC	CASSPGLADNEQFF
TRBV6-1	NA	TRBJ2-1	few	TGTGCCAGCACTGCGAAATATCGTCGGTTCTTC	CASTAKYRRFF
TRBV20-1	NA	TRBJ2-7	many	TGCAGTGCTAGAGTTCCCGGACGGAGCTACGAGCAGTACTTC	CSARVPGRSYEQYF
TRBV20-1	NA	TRBJ2-7	many	TGCAGTGCTAGAGATCCGCGGGGTAGCTCCTACGAGCAGTACTTC	CSARDPRGSSYEQYF
TRBV30	NA	TRBJ1-3	few	TGTGCCTGGAGTGTATTGGGCTCTGGAAACACCATATATTTT	CAWSVLGSGNTIYF
TRBV7-2	NA	TRBJ2-7	few	TGTGCCAGCAGCTTCGGACGGAACTCCTACGAGCAGTACTTC	CASSFGRNSYEQYF
TRBV13	TRBD1	TRBJ2-7	NA	TGTGCCAGCAGGCGGACAGGGGGTCTATACGAGCAGTACTTC	CASRRTGGLYEQYF
TRBV12-3/TRBV12-4	NA	TRBJ1-2	many	TGTGCCAGCAGTTATGTTGCCCAGGGAAATGGCTACACCTTC	CASSYVAQGNGYTF
TRBV12-5	NA	TRBJ1-5	few	TGTGCTAGTGGTTTAGTAGGAGGGGATCTGCCCCAGCATTTT	CASGLVGGDLPQHF
TRBV20-1	TRBD1	TRBJ1-2	many	TGCAGTGCGCCAGGGGGGGGTCGTAGCTATGGCTACACCTTC	CSAPGGGRSYGYTF